These T cell receptor beta chains were read from a single sample in a study of blood T cell repertoires in COVID-19. Repertoires were generated with immunoSEQ multiplex PCR, while TCRdb's copy carries only in-frame clones and drops some. In the table there are a few hundred thousand clones, roughly 80% of which are singletons. Source material: peripheral blood. The receptor source for this set is a woman aged 18-29 years with acute or convalescent COVID-19. The CDR3 runs from the conserved cysteine through the conserved F or W. D genes are given only for firm matches. Size is stated for part of the rows, as once, few or many counts, or as a class when the clone is expanded.

>once|TRBV7-2|NA|TRBJ1-5
CASSWAGSQPQHF
TGTGCCAGCAGCTGGGCAGGCAGCCAGCCCCAGCATTTT
>NA|TRBV14|NA|TRBJ2-7
CASSHVSGFRSYEQYF
TGTGCCAGCAGCCATGTCTCAGGGTTCCGGTCCTACGAGCAGTACTTC
>once|TRBV7-9|NA|TRBJ2-1
CASSLGNRVLSYNEQFF
TGTGCCAGCAGCTTAGGTAACAGGGTCCTATCCTACAATGAGCAGTTCTTC
>NA|TRBV5-5|NA|TRBJ1-4
CASSTGLNEKLFF
TGTGCCAGCAGTACAGGGTTAAATGAAAAACTGTTTTTT
>few|TRBV19|NA|TRBJ2-1
CASSQGGDYNEQFF
TGTGCCAGTAGCCAGGGGGGAGACTACAATGAGCAGTTCTTC
>NA|TRBV6-2/TRBV6-3|TRBD1|TRBJ1-5
CASSRAGGSGNQPQHF
TGTGCCAGCAGCCGCGCAGGGGGGTCGGGGAATCAGCCCCAGCATTTT
>NA|TRBV24-1|NA|TRBJ2-7
CATSDNQGSYEQYF
TGTGCCACCAGTGATAACCAGGGCTCCTACGAGCAGTACTTC
>NA|TRBV6-4|NA|TRBJ2-1
CASSDVGGGYNEQFF
TGTGCCAGCAGTGACGTGGGAGGAGGGTACAATGAGCAGTTCTTC
>NA|TRBV7-3|NA|TRBJ2-2
CASSLTQGGELFF
TGTGCCAGCAGCTTAACTCAGGGCGGGGAGCTGTTTTTT
>NA|TRBV3-1/TRBV3-2|NA|TRBJ2-4
CASSQASGHLAKNIQYF
TGTGCCAGCAGCCAAGCATCTGGGCACCTAGCCAAAAACATTCAGTACTTC
>NA|TRBV27|TRBD2|TRBJ2-7
CASSLLAGGGPYEQYF
TGTGCCAGCAGTTTACTGGCGGGAGGAGGCCCCTACGAGCAGTACTTC
>NA|TRBV14|TRBD1|TRBJ1-2
CASSGTVGYGYTF
TGTGCCAGCAGCGGGACAGTTGGCTATGGCTACACCTTC
>NA|TRBV4-3|NA|TRBJ2-1
CASSQVMGSSYNEQFF
TGCGCCAGCAGCCAAGTGATGGGGAGCTCCTACAATGAGCAGTTCTTC
>few|TRBV12-3/TRBV12-4|NA|TRBJ2-2
CASTEKVAGELFF
TGTGCCAGCACGGAGAAGGTGGCCGGGGAGCTGTTTTTT
>NA|TRBV25-1|TRBD1|TRBJ1-2
CASSEWGVEGQGLYGYTF
TGTGCCAGCAGTGAATGGGGTGTTGAAGGACAGGGCTTATATGGCTACACCTTC
>NA|TRBV7-6|TRBD2|TRBJ2-3
CASSLNPGLAGAMDTQYF
TGTGCCAGCAGCCTCAACCCGGGACTAGCGGGAGCGATGGATACGCAGTATTTT
>NA|TRBV18|TRBD1|TRBJ2-3
CASSPPQGGTDTQYF
TGTGCCAGCTCACCACCGCAGGGGGGCACAGATACGCAGTATTTT
>NA|TRBV28|TRBD2|TRBJ2-5
CASSSGTETQYF
TGTGCCAGCAGTAGCGGGACAGAGACCCAGTACTTC
>NA|TRBV4-3|NA|TRBJ2-3
CASSQGGVHTQYF
TGCGCCAGCAGCCAAGGCGGAGTGCATACGCAGTATTTT
>NA|TRBV18|NA|TRBJ2-1
CASSPRSGVGDEQFF
TGTGCCAGCTCACCACGGTCAGGGGTGGGTGATGAGCAGTTCTTC
>NA|TRBV9|NA|TRBJ2-7
CASSPAPTLPYEQYF
TGTGCCAGCAGCCCAGCACCGACATTGCCCTACGAGCAGTACTTC
>NA|TRBV7-9|TRBD2|TRBJ2-7
CASSETSGSYEQYF
TGTGCCAGCAGCGAAACTAGCGGGAGTTACGAGCAGTACTTC